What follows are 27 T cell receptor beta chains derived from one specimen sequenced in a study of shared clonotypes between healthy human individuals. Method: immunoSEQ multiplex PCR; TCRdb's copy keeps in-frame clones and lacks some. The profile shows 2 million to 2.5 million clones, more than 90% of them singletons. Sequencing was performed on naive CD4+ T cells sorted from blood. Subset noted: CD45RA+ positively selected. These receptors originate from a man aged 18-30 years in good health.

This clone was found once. The CDR3 region is CASSSGRRTEKLFF. The CDR3 DNA reads TGTGCCAGCAGCTCGGGGAGGAGGACTGAAAAACTGTTTTTT. This chain uses TRBV7-2 with TRBJ1-4, with D unclear. The CDR3 has 14 residues. Trimming took off 4 bases at V and 7 bases at J, with 13 bases between the two ends. Germline V gives CDR1 SGHTA, CDR2 FQGNSA.

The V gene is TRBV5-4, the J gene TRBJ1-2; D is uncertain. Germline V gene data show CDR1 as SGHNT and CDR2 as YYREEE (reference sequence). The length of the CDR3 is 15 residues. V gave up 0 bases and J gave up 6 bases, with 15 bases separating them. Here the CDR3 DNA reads TGTGCCAGCAGCTTGGAGGGTAGTCTCGTCCATGGCTACACCTTC. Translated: CASSLEGSLVHGYTF.

CDR3 sequence: CAISESGVQYF. The CDR3 DNA reads as TGTGCCATCAGTGAGAGTGGGGTACAGTACTTC. The J gene is TRBJ2-4, the V gene TRBV10-3; D uncertain. Germline V gene lookup returns CDR1 ENHRY and CDR2 SYGVKD. This CDR3 spans 11 amino acids. V was cut by 2 bases and J by 13 bases, with 9 bases left in between.

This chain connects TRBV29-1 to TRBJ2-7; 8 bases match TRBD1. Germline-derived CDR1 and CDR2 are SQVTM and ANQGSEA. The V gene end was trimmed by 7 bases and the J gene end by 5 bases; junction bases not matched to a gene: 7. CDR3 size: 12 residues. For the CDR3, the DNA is TGCAGCGCCGGGACAGGAGGGAACGAGCAGTACTTC. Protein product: CSAGTGGNEQYF.

The CDR3 protein is CASSPGTQSYEQYF. As DNA, the CDR3 is TGTGCCAGCAGTCCCGGGACGCAATCCTACGAGCAGTACTTC. The V call is TRBV6-6, the J call TRBJ2-7, with D possibly called TRBD1 or TRBD2 (5 bases each). From germline, CDR1 is MNHNY and CDR2 SVGAGI (reference sequence). CDR3 length: 14 residues. Trimming cost V 5 bases and J 1 base, with 12 bases left between them.

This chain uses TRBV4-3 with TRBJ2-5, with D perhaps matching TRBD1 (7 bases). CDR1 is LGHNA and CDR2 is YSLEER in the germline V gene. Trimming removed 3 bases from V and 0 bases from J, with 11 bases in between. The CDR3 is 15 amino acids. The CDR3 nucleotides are TGCGCCAGCAGCCACGGCAGGGGGGACCAAGAGACCCAGTACTTC. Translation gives CASSHGRGDQETQYF.

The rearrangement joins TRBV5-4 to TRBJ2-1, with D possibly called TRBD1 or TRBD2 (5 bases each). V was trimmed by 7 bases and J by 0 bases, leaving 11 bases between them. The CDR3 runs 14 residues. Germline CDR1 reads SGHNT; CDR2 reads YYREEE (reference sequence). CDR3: CASRGDFSYNEQFF. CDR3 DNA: TGTGCCAGCCGGGGCGACTTCTCCTACAATGAGCAGTTCTTC.

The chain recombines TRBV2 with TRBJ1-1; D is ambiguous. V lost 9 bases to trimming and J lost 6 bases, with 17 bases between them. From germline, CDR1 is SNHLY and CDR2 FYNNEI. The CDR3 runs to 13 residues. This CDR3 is CARSLSTGAEAFF. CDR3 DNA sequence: TGTGCCAGGTCTCTCAGTACCGGGGCTGAAGCTTTCTTT.

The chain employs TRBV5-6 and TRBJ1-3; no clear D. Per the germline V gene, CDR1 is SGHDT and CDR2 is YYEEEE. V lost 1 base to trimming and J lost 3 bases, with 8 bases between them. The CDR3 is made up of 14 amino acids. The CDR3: CASSLWGFGNTIYF. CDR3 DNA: TGTGCCAGCAGCTTGTGGGGATTTGGAAACACCATATATTTT.

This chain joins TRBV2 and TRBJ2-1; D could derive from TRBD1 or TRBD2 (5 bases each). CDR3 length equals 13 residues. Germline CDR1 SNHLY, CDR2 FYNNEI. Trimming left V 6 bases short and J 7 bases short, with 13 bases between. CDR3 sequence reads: CASRKGPSNEQFF. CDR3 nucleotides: TGTGCCAGCAGGAAGGGACCCTCTAATGAGCAGTTCTTC.

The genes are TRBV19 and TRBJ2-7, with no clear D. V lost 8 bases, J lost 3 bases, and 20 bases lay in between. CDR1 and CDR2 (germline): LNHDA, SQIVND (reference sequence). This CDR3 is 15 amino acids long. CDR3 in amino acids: CASSKRLGYSYEQYF. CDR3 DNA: TGTGCCAGTTCAAAACGCCTGGGCTACAGCTACGAGCAGTACTTC.

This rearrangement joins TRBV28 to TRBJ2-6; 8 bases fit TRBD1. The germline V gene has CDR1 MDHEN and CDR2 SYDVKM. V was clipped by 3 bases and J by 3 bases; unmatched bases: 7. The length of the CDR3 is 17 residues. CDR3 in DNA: TGTGCCAGCAGTTTTGACAGGGGAAGTGTTGGGGCCAACGTCCTGACTTTC. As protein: CASSFDRGSVGANVLTF.

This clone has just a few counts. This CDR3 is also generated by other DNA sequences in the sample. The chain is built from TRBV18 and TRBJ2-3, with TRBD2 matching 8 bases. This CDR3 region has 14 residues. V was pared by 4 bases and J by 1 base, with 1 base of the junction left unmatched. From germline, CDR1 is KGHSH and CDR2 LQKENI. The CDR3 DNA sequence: TGTGCCAGCTCACAGACTAGCGGCACAGATACGCAGTATTTT. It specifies CASSQTSGTDTQYF. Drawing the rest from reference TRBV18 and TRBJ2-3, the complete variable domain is NAGVMQNPRHLVRRRGQEARLRCSPMKGHSHVYWYRQLPEEGLKFMVYLQKENIIDESGMPKERFSAEFPKEGPSILRIQQVVRGDSAAYFCASSQTSGTDTQYFGPGTRLTVL.

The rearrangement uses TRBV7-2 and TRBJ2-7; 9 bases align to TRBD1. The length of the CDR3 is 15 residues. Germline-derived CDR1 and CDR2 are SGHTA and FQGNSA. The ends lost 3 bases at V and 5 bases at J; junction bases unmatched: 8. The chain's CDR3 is CASSFRDRAVHEQYF. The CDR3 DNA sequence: TGTGCCAGCAGCTTTAGGGACAGGGCTGTCCACGAGCAGTACTTC.

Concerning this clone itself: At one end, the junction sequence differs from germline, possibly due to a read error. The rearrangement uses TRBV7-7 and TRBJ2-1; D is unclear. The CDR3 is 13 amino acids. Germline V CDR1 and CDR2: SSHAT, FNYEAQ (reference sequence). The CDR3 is CASSREFDNEQFF. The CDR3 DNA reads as TGTGCTAGCAGCCGAGAATTCGACAATGAGCAGTTCTTC.

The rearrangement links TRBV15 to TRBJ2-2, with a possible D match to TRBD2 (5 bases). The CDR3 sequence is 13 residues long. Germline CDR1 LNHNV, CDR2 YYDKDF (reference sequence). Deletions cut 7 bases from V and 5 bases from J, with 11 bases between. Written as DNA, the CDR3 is TGTGCCACCACTCAGAGGGTTACCGGGGAGCTGTTTTTT. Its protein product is CATTQRVTGELFF.

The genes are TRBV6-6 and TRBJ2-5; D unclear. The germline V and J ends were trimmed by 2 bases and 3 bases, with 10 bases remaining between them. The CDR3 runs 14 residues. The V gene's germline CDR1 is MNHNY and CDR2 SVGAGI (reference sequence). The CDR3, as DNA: TGTGCCAGCAGTTACGCGGCTAATAAAGAGACCCAGTACTTC. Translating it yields CASSYAANKETQYF.

The CDR3 DNA reads as TGTGCCAGCAGTGCCGCACTATCCGGGGCTGGGGCCAACGTCCTGACTTTC. Translating it yields CASSAALSGAGANVLTF. The chain joins TRBV6-1 to TRBJ2-6; a weak D match, TRBD2 (5 bases). Trimming stripped 4 bases from V and 2 bases from J, with 15 bases between. This CDR3 has 17 residues. From germline, CDR1 is MNHNS and CDR2 SASEGT.

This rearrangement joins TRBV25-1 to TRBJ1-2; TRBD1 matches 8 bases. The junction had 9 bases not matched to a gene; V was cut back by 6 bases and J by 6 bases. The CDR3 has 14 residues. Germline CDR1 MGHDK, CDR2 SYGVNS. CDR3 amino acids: CASRNSGTGHGYTF. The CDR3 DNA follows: TGTGCCAGCAGAAATTCCGGGACAGGTCATGGCTACACCTTC.

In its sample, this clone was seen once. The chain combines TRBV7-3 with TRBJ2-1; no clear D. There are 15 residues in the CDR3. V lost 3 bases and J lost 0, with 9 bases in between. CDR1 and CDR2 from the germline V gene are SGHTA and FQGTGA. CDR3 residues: CASSFLRSSYNEQFF. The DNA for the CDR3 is TGTGCCAGCAGCTTCTTGCGAAGCTCCTACAATGAGCAGTTCTTC. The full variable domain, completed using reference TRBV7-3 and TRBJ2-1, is GAGVSQTPSNKVTEKGKYVELRCDPISGHTALYWYRQSLGQGPEFLIYFQGTGAADDSGLPNDRFFAVRPEGSVSTLKIQRTERGDSAVYLCASSFLRSSYNEQFFGPGTRLTVL.

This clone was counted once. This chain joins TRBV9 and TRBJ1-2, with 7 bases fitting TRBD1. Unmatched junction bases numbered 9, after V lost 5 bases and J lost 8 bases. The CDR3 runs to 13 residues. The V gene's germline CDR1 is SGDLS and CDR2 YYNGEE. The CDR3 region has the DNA TGTGCCAGCAGAGGGGACAGCCACGAGGGCTACACCTTC. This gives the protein CASRGDSHEGYTF.

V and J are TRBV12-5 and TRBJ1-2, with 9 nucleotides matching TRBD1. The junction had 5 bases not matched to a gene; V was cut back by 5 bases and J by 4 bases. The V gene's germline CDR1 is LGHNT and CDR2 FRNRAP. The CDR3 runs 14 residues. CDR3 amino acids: CASGKGTGSYGYTF. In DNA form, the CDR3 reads TGTGCTAGTGGTAAGGGGACAGGGAGCTATGGCTACACCTTC. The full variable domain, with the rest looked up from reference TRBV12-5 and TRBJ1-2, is DARVTQTPRHKVTEMGQEVTMRCQPILGHNTVFWYRQTMMQGLELLAYFRNRAPLDDSGMPKDRFSAEMPDATLATLKIQPSEPRDSAVYFCASGKGTGSYGYTFGSGTRLTVV.

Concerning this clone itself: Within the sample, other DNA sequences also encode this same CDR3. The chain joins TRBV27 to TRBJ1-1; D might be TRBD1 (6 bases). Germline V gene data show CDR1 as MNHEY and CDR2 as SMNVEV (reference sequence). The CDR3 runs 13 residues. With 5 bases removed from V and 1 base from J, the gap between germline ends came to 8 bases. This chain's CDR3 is CASSRTENTEAFF. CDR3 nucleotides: TGTGCCAGCAGTAGGACAGAGAACACTGAAGCTTTCTTT.

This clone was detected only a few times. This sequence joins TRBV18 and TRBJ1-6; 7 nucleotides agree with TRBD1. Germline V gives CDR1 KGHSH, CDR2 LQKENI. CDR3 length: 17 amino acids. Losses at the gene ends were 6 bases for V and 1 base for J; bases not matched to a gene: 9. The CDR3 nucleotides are TGTGCCAGCTCGCAAAGACAGGGAAGGTCCTATAATTCACCCCTCCACTTT. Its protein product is CASSQRQGRSYNSPLHF. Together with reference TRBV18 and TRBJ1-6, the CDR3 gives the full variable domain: NAGVMQNPRHLVRRRGQEARLRCSPMKGHSHVYWYRQLPEEGLKFMVYLQKENIIDESGMPKERFSAEFPKEGPSILRIQQVVRGDSAAYFCASSQRQGRSYNSPLHFGNGTRLTVT.

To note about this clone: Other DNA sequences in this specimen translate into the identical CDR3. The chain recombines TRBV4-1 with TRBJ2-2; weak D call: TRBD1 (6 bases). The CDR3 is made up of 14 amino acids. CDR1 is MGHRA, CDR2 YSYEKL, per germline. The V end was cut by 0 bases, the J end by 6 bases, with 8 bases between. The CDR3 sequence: CASSQDRGPGELFF. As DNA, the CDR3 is TGCGCCAGCAGCCAAGACAGGGGCCCCGGGGAGCTGTTTTTT.

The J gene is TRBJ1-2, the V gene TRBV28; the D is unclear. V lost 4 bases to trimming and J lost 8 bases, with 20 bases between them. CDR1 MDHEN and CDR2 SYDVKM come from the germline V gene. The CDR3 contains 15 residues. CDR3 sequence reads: CASSSNRHALWGYTF. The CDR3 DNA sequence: TGTGCCAGCAGTTCGAATCGCCATGCCTTATGGGGCTACACCTTC.

CDR3 amino acids: CASSERGTHLGYEQYF. CDR3 in DNA: TGTGCCAGCAGCGAAAGAGGGACCCACTTAGGCTACGAGCAGTACTTC. The chain employs TRBV27 and TRBJ2-7, with D perhaps assigned TRBD1 or TRBD2 (5 bases each). The CDR3 spans 16 residues. V was clipped by 6 bases and J by 3 bases, with 21 bases between them. CDR1 and CDR2 from the germline V gene are MNHEY and SMNVEV (reference sequence).